One TCR beta chain is described in this entry. Profiling relied on immunoSEQ multiplex PCR, and the TCRdb table lists in-frame clones only, not all of them. The sample has some 140,000 clones, 93% seen once. The sample is drawn from a study of T cell responses to AZD1222 COVID-19 vaccine. The CDR3 is made up of 13 amino acids. Germline V gives CDR1 MGHRA, CDR2 YSYEKL. V dropped 1 base and J dropped 6 bases, with 10 bases sitting between them. The sample was peripheral blood, taken on day 0 of AZD1222 vaccination. The source is an adult in good health. This sequence joins TRBV4-1 and TRBJ2-7; TRBD1 might be the D (6 bases). The CDR3 here is CASSQGSGVEQYF. The CDR3 DNA reads as TGCGCCAGCAGCCAAGGATCAGGGGTCGAGCAGTACTTC.